The entry that follows covers one T cell receptor beta chain sequence. The protocol was immunoSEQ multiplex PCR, while the TCRdb copy is restricted to in-frame clones and leaves out a portion. The top ten hold about 6.8% of the sample, which has 300,000 to 350,000 clones, around 90% seen once. Germline V lookup: CDR1 SNHLY, CDR2 FYNNEI. This CDR3 comprises 13 residues. With 4 bases removed from V and 5 bases from J, the gap between germline ends came to 8 bases. This entry belongs to a study of blood T cell repertoires in COVID-19. Overall study: The United States, Italy and Spain provided the acute and convalescent COVID-19 samples.

The rearrangement links TRBV2 to TRBJ2-2, with a tentative D call TRBD2 (6 bases). Sequencing was done on a sample of peripheral blood. This TCR was sampled from a young woman with COVID-19, enrolled during active disease. The CDR3 here is CASSVGGTGELFF. The CDR3 DNA reads as TGTGCCAGCAGTGTGGGAGGAACCGGGGAGCTGTTTTTT.